The next 8 T cell receptor beta chains were all read from a single sample in a study of graft-versus-host responses after intestinal transplantation. Their specific antigens are unknown. The repertoire was sequenced with immunoSEQ multiplex PCR; TCRdb's copy has only in-frame clones and lacks some. Seen here are around 40,000 clones, roughly 94% observed once, and the top ten hold over 0.2%. Sample: unstimulated CD4+ T cells sorted from spleen or lymph node cells, taken before transplant. The receptors were gathered from a human donor who was the organ donor for an intestinal transplant.

The chain recombines TRBV7-2 with TRBJ2-2; 7 positions agree with TRBD2. CDR1 SGHTA and CDR2 FQGNSA come from the germline V gene. V dropped 6 bases and J dropped 6; count of bases not matched to a gene: 10. The CDR3 length is 15 residues. The CDR3 bases are TGTGCCAGCAGTAGGCGGCAGGGAGGGCCCGGGGAGCTGTTTTTT. This encodes CASSRRQGGPGELFF.

The rearrangement links TRBV7-2 to TRBJ2-5; D remains ambiguous. Germline CDR1 SGHTA, CDR2 FQGNSA. V lost 6 bases, J lost 7 bases, and 9 bases lay in between. This CDR3 spans 11 amino acids. This CDR3 is CASRTSGTQYF. The DNA of the CDR3 is TGTGCCAGCAGAACCTCGGGGACCCAGTACTTC.

This chain uses TRBV9 with TRBJ2-3, with D unclear. Trimming removed 0 bases at V and 2 bases at J, with 7 bases between. Germline V CDR1 and CDR2: SGDLS, YYNGEE. CDR3 size: 14 residues. CDR3 nucleotide sequence: TGTGCCAGCAGCGTAGGGCAGGCCACAGATACGCAGTATTTT. Translated, it gives CASSVGQATDTQYF.

The chain recombines TRBV10-3 with TRBJ2-5; 8 positions match TRBD2. The ends lost 3 bases at V and 4 bases at J; junction bases unmatched: 7. In germline, CDR1 is ENHRY, CDR2 SYGVKD. The CDR3 is made up of 15 amino acids. CDR3 in amino acids: CAISEPGGATETQYF. CDR3 DNA sequence: TGTGCCATCAGTGAACCCGGGGGGGCGACAGAGACCCAGTACTTC.

The chain is built from TRBV6-1 and TRBJ2-7; the D gene is possibly TRBD2 (6 bases). The germline gives CDR1 MNHNS, CDR2 SASEGT. Trimming removed 0 bases from V and 3 bases from J, with 15 bases in between. CDR3 length equals 16 residues. The CDR3 sequence is CASSEAPLREVYEQYF. In DNA, the CDR3 is TGTGCCAGCAGTGAAGCCCCCTTGCGGGAAGTCTACGAGCAGTACTTC.

The CDR3 bases are TGTGCCAGCAGCCAGGACAGGGTTAATGAAAAACTGTTTTTT. Amino acid sequence: CASSQDRVNEKLFF. The rearrangement uses TRBV7-2 and TRBJ1-4; the match to TRBD1 covers 8 bases. In germline, CDR1 is SGHTA, CDR2 FQGNSA. Trimming removed 5 bases from V and 4 bases from J; junction bases left unmatched: 3. The CDR3 loop spans 14 amino acids. Combining the CDR3 with reference TRBV7-2 and TRBJ1-4 gives the whole variable domain GAGVSQSPSNKVTEKGKDVELRCDPISGHTALYWYRQSLGQGLEFLIYFQGNSAPDKSGLPSDRFSAERTGGSVSTLTIQRTQQEDSAVYLCASSQDRVNEKLFFGSGTQLSVL.

This chain links TRBV7-9 with TRBJ1-2, with D possibly matching TRBD1 (6 bases). The CDR3 is 16 residues long. V was pared by 0 bases and J by 2 bases, with 13 bases between. The germline gives CDR1 SEHNR, CDR2 FQNEAQ (reference sequence). The CDR3 DNA is TGTGCCAGCAGCTTAGCAGCGGGGGGCGGAAACTATGGCTACACCTTC. It codes for CASSLAAGGGNYGYTF.

Turning to this clone: Different DNA sequences within this sample yield the same CDR3. The chain has TRBV18 and TRBJ1-5; tentatively, D is TRBD1 (5 bases). In germline, CDR1 is KGHSH, CDR2 LQKENI. The CDR3 sequence is 15 residues long. Deletions cut 2 bases from V and 1 base from J, with 9 bases between. The CDR3 region is CASSPGGASNQPQHF. CDR3 nucleotides: TGTGCCAGCTCACCAGGGGGTGCGAGCAATCAGCCCCAGCATTTT.